Listed below are T cell receptor beta chains from one sample, sequenced in a study of response to subunit inactivated influenza vaccine. TCRdb passed the RT-PCR reads through MiXCR, listing each CDR3 protein once. Of more than 400,000 distinct CDR3 sequences detected, over 9.5% appear once; the ten largest clones hold approximately 12%. Sequences were derived from PBMCs from blood, sampled more than 35 days after vaccination. These receptors came from a man aged 45-60 years who received an inactivated influenza vaccine. Each CDR3 is given with its conserved first and last residue. Fields, in order: D gene, V gene, J gene, clone size, CDR3 protein, CDR3 DNA. The D gene is left open where the match is weak. Clone sizes are given selectively: once, few, many, or a class where the clone is expanded.

-,TRBV10-3,TRBJ1-2,many,CAISESSGSGYGYTF,TGTGCCATCAGTGAGTCTTCAGGGTCAGGCTATGGCTACACCTTC
-,TRBV28,TRBJ2-6,many,CASSLAQAYSGANVLTF,-
-,TRBV20-1,TRBJ2-5,few,CSARYGETQYF,TGCAGTGCTAGGTACGGCGAGACCCAGTACTTC
-,TRBV12-3/TRBV12-4,TRBJ2-6,-,CATRLHSGANVLTF,TGTGCCACGCGCCTGCACTCTGGGGCCAACGTCCTGACTTTC
-,TRBV28,TRBJ2-5,-,CASSRPLRVAETQYF,TGTGCCAGCAGCCGCCCCCTCAGGGTCGCTGAGACCCAGTACTTC
-,TRBV12-3/TRBV12-4,TRBJ1-2,few,CASTRLVGNYGYTF,TGTGCCAGCACCAGATTGGTGGGGAACTATGGCTACACCTTC
-,TRBV21-1,TRBJ2-7,few,CASSSYLRDNYYEQYF,TGTGCCAGCAGCAGTTACCTCCGGGACAATTACTACGAGCAGTACTTC
-,TRBV20-1,TRBJ2-1,-,CSAGWDSRNEQFF,TGCAGTGCTGGCTGGGACTCACGGAATGAGCAGTTCTTC
-,TRBV5-1,TRBJ2-2,-,CASSSQVGANTGELFF,TGCGCCAGCAGCTCCCAGGTCGGGGCGAACACCGGGGAGCTGTTTTTT
-,TRBV4-2,TRBJ1-6,-,CASSQGHLGASPLHF,TGTGCCAGCAGCCAAGGACACTTGGGGGCTTCACCCCTCCACTTT
-,TRBV6-1,TRBJ2-1,-,CASRAGTLYNEQFF,TGTGCCAGCAGGGCCGGGACACTCTACAATGAGCAGTTCTTC
TRBD2,TRBV24-1,TRBJ2-1,-,CATSDSGGGGYNEQFF,TGTGCCACCAGTGATTCGGGCGGGGGGGGCTACAATGAGCAGTTCTTC
-,TRBV7-2,TRBJ1-2,many,CASSFGKTEYGYTF,TGTGCCAGCAGCTTCGGAAAGACAGAATATGGCTACACCTTC
TRBD2,TRBV11-2,TRBJ2-3,-,CASSVPFGRGRDTQYF,TGTGCCAGCAGCGTCCCCTTCGGGAGGGGGAGGGATACGCAGTATTTT
TRBD2,TRBV12-3/TRBV12-4,TRBJ2-5,few,CASSLLGGETQYF,TGTGCCAGCAGTTTACTGGGAGGGGAGACCCAGTACTTC
-,TRBV10-3,TRBJ2-2,few,CAIREREEVGELFF,TGTGCCATCAGAGAGAGGGAGGAGGTCGGGGAGCTGTTTTTT
TRBD1,TRBV4-3,TRBJ1-6,-,CASSQGGTGYNSPLHF,TGCGCCAGCAGCCAAGGTGGGACAGGATATAATTCACCCCTCCACTTT
-,TRBV2,TRBJ2-1,-,CASGGALERGTGNEQFF,TGTGCCAGCGGTGGGGCTCTGGAACGGGGCACAGGGAATGAGCAGTTCTTC
-,TRBV2,TRBJ2-5,many,CASGLRLQETQYF,TGTGCCAGCGGGCTCAGGCTCCAAGAGACCCAGTACTTC
-,TRBV7-9,TRBJ2-1,few,CALLRWGEQFF,TGTGCCTTACTTCGTTGGGGTGAGCAGTTCTTC
-,TRBV29-1,TRBJ2-5,many,CSVVGQTQETQYF,TGCAGCGTTGTAGGTCAGACCCAAGAGACCCAGTACTTC
-,TRBV4-3,TRBJ1-4,-,CASSQDRQLNEKLFF,TGCGCCAGCAGCCAAGACCGTCAACTTAATGAAAAACTGTTTTTT
-,TRBV7-2,TRBJ1-1,few,CASSTGTYTEAFF,TGTGCCAGCAGTACAGGGACCTACACTGAAGCTTTCTTT
-,TRBV5-4,TRBJ2-2,-,CASSLDSQGLRELFF,TGTGCCAGCAGCTTGGACTCCCAGGGCTTGAGGGAGCTGTTTTTT
-,TRBV12-3/TRBV12-4,TRBJ2-5,many,CASTPDSWQETQYF,TGTGCCAGCACCCCGGACAGTTGGCAGGAGACCCAGTACTTC
-,TRBV6-2/TRBV6-3,TRBJ2-1,few,CASSSGAEQFF,TGTGCCAGCAGTTCGGGAGCTGAGCAGTTCTTC
-,TRBV14,TRBJ2-1,few,CASSSGHNYNEQFF,TGTGCCAGCAGCTCGGGACATAATTACAATGAGCAGTTCTTC
-,TRBV6-1,TRBJ2-2,few,CASRTTWTGGELFF,TGTGCCAGCAGAACCACTTGGACGGGCGGGGAGCTGTTTTTT
TRBD1,TRBV4-2,TRBJ2-7,few,CASSQTGYVDEQYF,TGTGCCAGCAGCCAGACAGGGTACGTGGACGAGCAGTACTTC
-,TRBV7-9,TRBJ2-1,-,CASSHRWDNEQFF,TGTGCCAGCAGCCACAGGTGGGACAATGAGCAGTTCTTC
-,TRBV5-1,TRBJ2-7,few,CASSLEETASYEQYF,TGCGCCAGCAGCTTGGAAGAGACCGCCTCCTACGAGCAGTACTTC
-,TRBV5-1,TRBJ2-7,few,CASSLDADFYEQYF,TGCGCCAGCAGCTTGGATGCGGATTTCTACGAGCAGTACTTC
TRBD2,TRBV12-3/TRBV12-4,TRBJ2-3,many,CASRRTSGGPRDTQYF,TGTGCCAGCAGACGTACTAGCGGGGGGCCTCGGGATACGCAGTATTTT